A single sample gave rise to the 28 T cell receptor beta chains below, sequenced in a study of identical twins (dated by TCRdb to 2016 to 2018). Library generation was performed with 5' RACE. Instrument on record: Illumina HiSeq 2000. The public reads were reprocessed in TCRdb via fastp at Q25 and MiXCR, keeping in-frame beta chains. Each entry is one CDR3 protein sequence, shown with its most common DNA and genes. The sample contains roughly 200,000 distinct CDR3 sequences, about a sixth of them found a single time. 35% to 45% of the sample is in the top ten clones. The same sample was also studied in work on T cells expressing NK-cell markers.

The sequenced sample was CD8+ T cells sorted from blood. The receptors come from a woman under 30 in good health.

CDR3 region: CASSLNRGLKNYGYTF. In DNA, the CDR3 is TGTGCCAGCAGCTTGAACAGGGGATTGAAGAACTATGGCTACACCTTC. The rearrangement links TRBV7-9 to TRBJ1-2, with 7 bases aligning to TRBD1. V was clipped by 3 bases and J by 2 bases; unmatched bases: 9. Germline V CDR1 and CDR2: SEHNR, FQNEAQ (reference sequence). This CDR3 has 16 residues.

This chain uses TRBV18 with TRBJ2-7; 7 nucleotides line up with TRBD1. The CDR3 is 17 residues long. Unmatched junction bases numbered 14, after V lost 5 bases and J lost 1 base. Germline CDR1 is KGHSH and CDR2 is LQKENI. The CDR3 region is CASSTLQTGSRSYEQYF. The CDR3 DNA reads TGTGCCAGCTCAACTCTACAGACAGGGAGTAGGTCCTACGAGCAGTACTTC.

This clonotype was seen more than once but under ten times. The CDR3 protein is CASSFTTGGTDTQYF. As DNA, the CDR3 is TGTGCCAGCAGCTTTACGACAGGGGGCACAGATACGCAGTATTTT. The rearrangement uses TRBV7-9 and TRBJ2-3; 8 nucleotides line up with TRBD1. Germline CDR1 reads SEHNR; CDR2 reads FQNEAQ (reference sequence). This CDR3 spans 15 amino acids. V lost 3 bases and J lost 1; bases outside the gene matches: 3.

The V and J genes are TRBV6-2 or TRBV6-3 and TRBJ2-1; TRBD2 matches 12 bases. The CDR3 totals 17 residues. The germline V gene encodes CDR1 MNHEY and CDR2 SVGEGT. V was clipped by 2 bases and J by 4 bases; unmatched bases: 6. The chain's CDR3 is CASSYMTSGSPYNEQFF. The CDR3, as DNA: TGTGCCAGCAGTTACATGACTAGCGGGAGCCCTTACAATGAGCAGTTCTTC.

The chain carries TRBV20-1 and TRBJ2-7; unclear D gene. Looked up from germline, CDR1 is DFQATT and CDR2 is SNEGSKA (reference sequence). This CDR3 is built from 14 residues. CDR3: CSAPKTGSYGEQYF. The CDR3 bases are TGCAGCGCTCCAAAGACCGGGTCCTACGGCGAGCAGTACTTC.

The chain recombines TRBV6-4 with TRBJ2-1; D uncertain. CDR1 MRHNA and CDR2 SNTAGT come from the germline V gene. This CDR3 comprises 15 residues. Trimming took 2 bases from V and 0 from J, leaving 8 bases between them. The CDR3: CASSDGVGSYNEQFF. The DNA of the CDR3 is TGTGCCAGCAGTGACGGGGTCGGCTCCTACAATGAGCAGTTCTTC.

This chain joins TRBV6-2 or TRBV6-3 and TRBJ2-3, with a possible D match to TRBD2 (6 bases). CDR3 size: 15 residues. The V gene's germline CDR1 is MNHEY and CDR2 SVGEGT. V lost 2 bases to trimming and J lost 0 bases, with 9 bases between them. For the CDR3, the DNA is TGTGCCAGCAGTTACGTCGGGAGAAGCACAGATACGCAGTATTTT. Its translation is CASSYVGRSTDTQYF.

V usage is TRBV27 and J usage is TRBJ2-7; D may be TRBD1 (5 bases). The germline CDR1 and CDR2 sequences are MNHEY and SMNVEV (reference sequence). The CDR3 length is 14 residues. V was shortened by 6 bases and J by 5 bases, with 17 bases between the two germline ends. The CDR3 coding sequence is TGTGCCAGCAGACCTGGGGCAGGCATCGACGAGCAGTACTTC. Protein sequence: CASRPGAGIDEQYF.

This clonotype has only a few counts. CDR3 sequence (DNA): TGTGCCAGCAGCTCCTGGGGACAGTCTGAAGCTTTCTTT. As protein: CASSSWGQSEAFF. The chain links TRBV7-3 to TRBJ1-1; 7 bases align to TRBD1. Germline V CDR1 and CDR2: SGHTA, FQGTGA. With V trimmed by 4 bases and J by 6 bases, 5 bases remained unmatched. The CDR3 is 13 residues long.

The J gene is TRBJ1-1, the V gene TRBV7-9, with no clear D. V was trimmed by 2 bases and J by 3 bases, leaving 19 bases between them. Germline V lookup: CDR1 SEHNR, CDR2 FQNEAQ (reference sequence). CDR3 size: 17 residues. The CDR3 spells CASSLSGENRMDTEAFF. CDR3 DNA sequence: TGTGCCAGCAGCTTATCTGGTGAGAATAGGATGGACACTGAAGCTTTCTTT. Supplemented by reference TRBV7-9 and TRBJ1-1, the full variable domain reads DTGVSQNPRHKITKRGQNVTFRCDPISEHNRLYWYRQTLGQGPEFLTYFQNEAQLEKSRLLSDRFSAERPKGSFSTLEIQRTEQGDSAMYLCASSLSGENRMDTEAFFGQGTRLTVV.

This clonotype was detected only a few times. This chain connects TRBV3-1 to TRBJ1-2; D not certain. The CDR3 length is 12 residues. The V end was cut by 0 bases, the J end by 6 bases, with 5 bases between. Germline V lookup: CDR1 LGHDT, CDR2 YNNKEL (reference sequence). The CDR3 loop reads CASSQERDGYTF. The CDR3, as DNA: TGTGCCAGCAGCCAAGAAAGGGATGGCTACACCTTC. Supplemented by reference TRBV3-1 and TRBJ1-2, the full variable domain reads DTAVSQTPKYLVTQMGNDKSIKCEQNLGHDTMYWYKQDSKKFLKIMFSYNNKELIINETVPNRFSPKSPDKAHLNLHINSLELGDSAVYFCASSQERDGYTFGSGTRLTVV.

This clonotype came up a few times. The rearrangement joins TRBV11-2 to TRBJ1-2; D is possibly TRBD1 (5 bases). The length of the CDR3 is 13 residues. The V end lost 1 base, the J end lost 8 bases, and 11 bases lay between the germline ends. The germline V gene has CDR1 SGHAT and CDR2 FQNNGV. CDR3 region: CASSLGAGTGYTF. The CDR3 region has the DNA TGTGCCAGCAGCTTAGGGGCGGGGACGGGCTACACCTTC.

The V call is TRBV7-9, the J call TRBJ2-3; 10 bases are shared with TRBD2. Germline CDR1 and CDR2: SEHNR and FQNEAQ (reference sequence). The CDR3 runs to 16 residues. V lost 1 base and J lost 4; bases outside the gene matches: 5. The CDR3 bases are TGTGCCAGCAGCTTAGTGCGGCTAGCGGGGGCAGATACGCAGTATTTT. Encoded protein: CASSLVRLAGADTQYF.

The rearrangement uses TRBV19 and TRBJ2-7; D remains unclear. CDR1 and CDR2 (germline): LNHDA, SQIVND (reference sequence). The CDR3 has 13 residues. Trimming removed 4 bases at V and 1 base at J, with 8 bases between. In nucleotides, the CDR3 is TGTGCCAGTAGTACGGCAGTTTCCTACGAGCAGTACTTC. Protein sequence: CASSTAVSYEQYF.

This clonotype was observed many times. Relative to the germline gene, one junction end is altered; a read error may explain this. In DNA form, the CDR3 reads TGTGCCAGCACGAGGACAGGGGGCAACCAGCCCCAGCATTTT. Translation gives CASTRTGGNQPQHF. This chain uses TRBV28 with TRBJ1-5, with TRBD1 matching 11 bases. CDR1 is MDHEN and CDR2 is SYDVKM in the germline V gene. The CDR3 has 14 amino acids. Combining the CDR3 with reference TRBV28 and TRBJ1-5 gives the whole variable domain DVKVTQSSRYLVKRTGEKVFLECVQDMDHENMFWYRQDPGLGLRLIYFSYDVKMKEKGDIPEGYSVSREKKERFSLILESASTNQTSMYLCASTRTGGNQPQHFGDGTRLSIL.

This clonotype was recorded a few times. The chain has TRBV2 and TRBJ1-1, with D tentatively TRBD1 (5 bases). The germline gives CDR1 SNHLY, CDR2 FYNNEI. This CDR3 comprises 11 residues. V dropped 7 bases and J dropped 8 bases, with 11 bases sitting between them. The CDR3 is CASKGRGEAFF. CDR3 DNA sequence: TGTGCCAGCAAGGGACGTGGCGAAGCTTTCTTT.

The rearrangement joins TRBV15 to TRBJ2-1; 8 bases fit TRBD2. This CDR3 is built from 19 residues. CDR1 and CDR2 (germline): LNHNV, YYDKDF (reference sequence). The trim removed 0 bases at V and 2 bases at J, leaving 12 bases unmatched. The DNA for the CDR3 is TGTGCCACCAGCAGAGACCGTCCCGGGACTAGTCCTCCCTACAATGAGCAGTTCTTC. Amino acids: CATSRDRPGTSPPYNEQFF.

This clonotype has more than one count but fewer than ten. The chain couples TRBV12-3 or TRBV12-4 to TRBJ2-1; 8 bases align to TRBD2. CDR3 length: 13 amino acids. With V trimmed by 7 bases and J by 8 bases, 7 bases remained unmatched. The CDR3 here is CASTRTSWDEQFF. The CDR3 DNA follows: TGTGCCAGCACCCGGACTAGCTGGGATGAGCAGTTCTTC.

This clonotype was seen only a few times. The rearrangement uses TRBV20-1 and TRBJ2-1; D might be TRBD2 (6 bases). V was shortened by 6 bases and J by 7 bases, with 16 bases between the two germline ends. This CDR3 has 13 residues. From germline, CDR1 is DFQATT and CDR2 SNEGSKA (reference sequence). CDR3 nucleotide sequence: TGCAGTGCGCCGACTAGTTTTTGGAATGAGCAGTTCTTC. Amino acids: CSAPTSFWNEQFF.

As to this clonotype: Germline and junction disagree at one end, which may indicate a read error. V gene TRBV11-2 combines with J gene TRBJ2-2, with a tentative D call TRBD1 (6 bases). The CDR3 has 13 residues. Germline V lookup: CDR1 SGHAT, CDR2 FQNNGV. The CDR3 region has the DNA TGTGCCAGCTTCACCACAGGGCCTGGGGGGCTGTTTTTT. Translation gives CASFTTGPGGLFF.

The rearrangement joins TRBV6-1 to TRBJ2-1, with no clear D. This CDR3 region has 17 residues. With 4 bases removed from V and 3 bases from J, the gap between germline ends came to 19 bases. Germline assignment: CDR1 MNHNS and CDR2 SASEGT. CDR3 sequence reads: CASSALTPWLRYNEQFF. CDR3 DNA: TGTGCCAGCAGTGCCTTGACCCCCTGGTTGCGCTACAATGAGCAGTTCTTC.

The rearrangement uses TRBV20-1 and TRBJ2-5, with TRBD2 identical over 10 bases. The CDR3 consists of 15 residues. The V gene's germline CDR1 is DFQATT and CDR2 SNEGSKA (reference sequence). V shed 6 bases, J shed 2 bases, and the junction held 9 bases outside the gene matches. In DNA form, the CDR3 reads TGCAGTGCGACCGCTAGCGGGGGCGTACAAGAGACCCAGTACTTC. This gives the protein CSATASGGVQETQYF.

This clonotype occurred many times. The chain uses TRBV10-1 and TRBJ2-1; the D is unclear. The V and J ends lost 0 bases and 8 bases respectively, with 11 bases between them. The CDR3 length is 14 residues. Germline lookup yields CDR1 WNHNN and CDR2 SYGVQD (reference sequence). The CDR3 DNA is TGCGCCAGCAGTGAGTCGAGAGCCTTACATGAGCAGTTCTTC. Protein: CASSESRALHEQFF.

V is TRBV14 and J is TRBJ2-1; D gene uncertain. CDR3 length: 14 residues. CDR1 and CDR2 (germline): SGHDN, FVKESK. The V end was cut by 3 bases, the J end by 4 bases, with 10 bases between. The CDR3 nucleotides read TGTGCCAGCAGCCACCCCGGAGATTACAATGAGCAGTTCTTC. It translates to CASSHPGDYNEQFF.

As for this clonotype: Relative to the germline gene, one junction end is altered; a read error may explain this. V gene TRBV30 combines with J gene TRBJ2-3, with D possibly being TRBD1 (5 bases). Germline CDR1 and CDR2: GTSNPN and SVGIG (reference sequence). The CDR3 is 12 residues long. The CDR3 nucleotides read TGTGCTTGGAGACAGTACACAGATACGCAGTATTTT. It translates to CAWRQYTDTQYF.

This clonotype was counted only a few times. This chain uses TRBV10-3 with TRBJ1-2; D perhaps matches TRBD1 (6 bases). CDR1 ENHRY and CDR2 SYGVKD come from the germline V gene. The length of the CDR3 is 17 residues. V was cut by 6 bases and J by 2 bases, with 22 bases left in between. The CDR3 DNA follows: TGTGCCATCAGGGTTTGGCTTCCGGGACAAAGGAACTATGGCTACACCTTC. Amino acid sequence: CAIRVWLPGQRNYGYTF.

This chain links TRBV20-1 with TRBJ2-5; 10 positions match TRBD2. There are 16 residues in the CDR3. CDR1 is DFQATT and CDR2 is SNEGSKA in the germline V gene (reference sequence). The junction had 10 bases not matched to a gene; V was cut back by 4 bases and J by 2 bases. The CDR3 protein is CSANRLAGRLQETQYF. The DNA for the CDR3 is TGCAGTGCTAACAGACTAGCGGGCCGACTACAAGAGACCCAGTACTTC.

The chain has TRBV9 and TRBJ2-3; no clear D. CDR1 is SGDLS and CDR2 is YYNGEE in the germline V gene. Deletions cut 2 bases from V and 0 bases from J, with 7 bases between. This CDR3 is built from 14 residues. CDR3 amino acids: CASSVPDSTDTQYF. The CDR3, as DNA: TGTGCCAGCAGCGTTCCGGACAGCACAGATACGCAGTATTTT.